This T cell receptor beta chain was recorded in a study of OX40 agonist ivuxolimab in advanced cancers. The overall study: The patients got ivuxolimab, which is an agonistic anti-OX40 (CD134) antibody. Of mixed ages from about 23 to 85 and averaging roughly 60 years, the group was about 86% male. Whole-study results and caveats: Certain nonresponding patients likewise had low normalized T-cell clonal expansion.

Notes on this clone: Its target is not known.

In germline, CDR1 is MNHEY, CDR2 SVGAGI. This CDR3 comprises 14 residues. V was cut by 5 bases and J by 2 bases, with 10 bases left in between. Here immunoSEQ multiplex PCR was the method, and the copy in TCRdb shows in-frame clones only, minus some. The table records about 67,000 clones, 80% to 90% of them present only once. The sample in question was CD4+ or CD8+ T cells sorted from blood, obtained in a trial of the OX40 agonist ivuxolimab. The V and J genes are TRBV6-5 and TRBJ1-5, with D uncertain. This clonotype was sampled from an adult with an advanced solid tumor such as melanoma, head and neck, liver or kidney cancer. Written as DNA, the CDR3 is TGTGCCAGCAGTCCCGTGGGAGGCAATCAGCCCCAGCATTTT. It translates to CASSPVGGNQPQHF.